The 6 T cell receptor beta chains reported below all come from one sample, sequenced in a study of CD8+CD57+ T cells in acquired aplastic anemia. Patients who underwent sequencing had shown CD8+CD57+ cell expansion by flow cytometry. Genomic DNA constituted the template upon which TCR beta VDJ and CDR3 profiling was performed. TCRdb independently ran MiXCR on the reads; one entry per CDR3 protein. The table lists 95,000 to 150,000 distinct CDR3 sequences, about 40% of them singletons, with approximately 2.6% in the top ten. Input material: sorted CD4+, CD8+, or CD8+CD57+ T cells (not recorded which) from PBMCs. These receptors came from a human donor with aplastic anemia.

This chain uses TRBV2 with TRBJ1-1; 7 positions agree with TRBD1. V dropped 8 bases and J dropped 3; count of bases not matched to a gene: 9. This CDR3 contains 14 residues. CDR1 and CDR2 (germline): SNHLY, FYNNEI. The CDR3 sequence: CASDRDPPDTEAFF. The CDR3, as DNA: TGTGCCAGCGACAGGGACCCCCCTGACACTGAAGCTTTCTTT.

The DNA for the CDR3 is TGTGCCAGCACTGAGGCGGGGTGGGCAGATACGCAGTATTTT. Translating gives CASTEAGWADTQYF. The gene calls are TRBV6-1 and TRBJ2-3; weak D call: TRBD2 (6 bases). Trimming removed 7 bases at V and 4 bases at J, with 15 bases between. CDR1 is MNHNS, CDR2 SASEGT, per germline. CDR3 length: 14 residues.

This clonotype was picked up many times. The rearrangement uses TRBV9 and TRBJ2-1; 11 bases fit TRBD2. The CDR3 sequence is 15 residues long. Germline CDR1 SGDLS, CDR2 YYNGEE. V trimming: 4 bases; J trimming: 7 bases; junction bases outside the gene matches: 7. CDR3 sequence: CASSKGTSGKNEQFF. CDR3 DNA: TGTGCCAGCAGCAAAGGGACTAGCGGTAAGAATGAGCAGTTCTTC.

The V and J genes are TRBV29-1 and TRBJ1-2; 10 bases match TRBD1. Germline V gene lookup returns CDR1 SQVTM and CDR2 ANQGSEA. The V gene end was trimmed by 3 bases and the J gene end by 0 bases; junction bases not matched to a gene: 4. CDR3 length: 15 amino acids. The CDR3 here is CSVEGQGMTNYGYTF. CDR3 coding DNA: TGCAGCGTTGAGGGACAGGGGATGACTAACTATGGCTACACCTTC.

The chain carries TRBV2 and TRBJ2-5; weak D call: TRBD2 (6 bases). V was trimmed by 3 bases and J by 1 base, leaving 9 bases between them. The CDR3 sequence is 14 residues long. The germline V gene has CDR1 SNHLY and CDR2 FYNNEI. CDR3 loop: CASSEEGFQETQYF. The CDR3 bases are TGTGCCAGCAGTGAGGAGGGTTTCCAAGAGACCCAGTACTTC.

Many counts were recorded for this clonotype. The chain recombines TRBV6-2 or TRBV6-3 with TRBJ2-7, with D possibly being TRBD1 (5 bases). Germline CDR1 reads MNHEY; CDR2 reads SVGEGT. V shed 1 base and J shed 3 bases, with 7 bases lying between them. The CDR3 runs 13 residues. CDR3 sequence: CASSYYRGYEQYV. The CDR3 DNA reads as TGTGCCAGCAGTTACTATAGGGGCTACGAGCAGTACGTC.